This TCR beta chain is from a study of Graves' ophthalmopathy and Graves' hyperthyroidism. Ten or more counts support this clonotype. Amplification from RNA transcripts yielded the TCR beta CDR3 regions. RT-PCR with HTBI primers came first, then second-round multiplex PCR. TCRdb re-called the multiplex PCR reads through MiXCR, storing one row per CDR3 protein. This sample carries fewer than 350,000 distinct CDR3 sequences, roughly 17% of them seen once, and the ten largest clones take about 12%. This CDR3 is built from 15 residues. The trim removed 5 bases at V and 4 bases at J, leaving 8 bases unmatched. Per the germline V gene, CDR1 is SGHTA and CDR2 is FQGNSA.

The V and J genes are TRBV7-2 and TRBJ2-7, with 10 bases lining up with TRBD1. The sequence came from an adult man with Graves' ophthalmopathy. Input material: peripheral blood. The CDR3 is CASSPQPGQGYEQYF. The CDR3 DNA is TGTGCCAGCAGCCCGCAACCGGGACAGGGGTACGAGCAGTACTTC.